The entry below gives a single T cell receptor (beta chain) sequence along with its context. Here immunoSEQ multiplex PCR was the method, and the copy in TCRdb shows in-frame clones only, minus some. Among roughly 120,000 clones, roughly 80% were seen once, and the ten largest hold around 4.7%. The entry originates in a study of blood T cell repertoires in COVID-19. Study in general: PBMCs, B-cell-depleted T cells, or T cells provided the cDNA or gDNA that made up the material.

The sequencing input was peripheral blood. The receptor was derived from a human donor in a cohort sampled during active or convalescent COVID-19.

The CDR3, as DNA: TGTGCCAGCAGCCAAGAAGCGGGCACTCCCCCGGCCCAGTACTTC. This translates into CASSQEAGTPPAQYF. The chain recombines TRBV3-1 (or the pseudogene TRBV3-2) with TRBJ2-5; the D gene is possibly TRBD2 (6 bases). Trimming shortened V by 0 bases and J by 9 bases, and 17 bases separated the two germline ends. Germline CDR1 LGHDT, CDR2 YNNKEL (reference sequence). The CDR3 sequence is 15 residues long.